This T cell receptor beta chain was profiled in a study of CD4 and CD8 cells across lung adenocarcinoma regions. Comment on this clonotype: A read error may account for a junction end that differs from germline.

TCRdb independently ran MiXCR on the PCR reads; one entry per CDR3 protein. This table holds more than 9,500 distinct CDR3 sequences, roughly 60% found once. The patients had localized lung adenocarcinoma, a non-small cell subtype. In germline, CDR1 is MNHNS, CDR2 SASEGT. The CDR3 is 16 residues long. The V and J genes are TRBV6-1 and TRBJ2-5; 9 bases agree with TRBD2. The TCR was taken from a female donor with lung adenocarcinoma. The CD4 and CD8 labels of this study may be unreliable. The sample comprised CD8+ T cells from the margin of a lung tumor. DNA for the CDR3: TGTGCCAGCGGGGCTAGCGGGGACCGAGACCAAGAGACCCAGTACTTT. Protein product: CASGASGDRDQETQYF.